The 23 T cell receptor beta chains in this list originate from one sample, sequenced in a study of glioma-infiltrating T cells after dendritic cell vaccination. As for time point: after dendritic cell vaccination, including at tumor progression/relapse. TCRdb keeps only in-frame clones here, not all; method: immunoSEQ multiplex PCR. The sample has 50,000 to 70,000 clones, about 80% seen once; the top ten hold approximately 14%. Sample: blood, taken after dendritic cell vaccination. The receptors originated from a human donor with glioblastoma.

The chain uses TRBV2 and TRBJ2-7; 8 nucleotides match TRBD1. The germline CDR1 and CDR2 sequences are SNHLY and FYNNEI. This CDR3 comprises 13 residues. V lost 3 bases, J lost 3 bases, and 1 base stayed unmatched. CDR3 DNA sequence: TGTGCCAGCAGTGAGGGGACAGGCTACGAGCAGTACTTC. This encodes CASSEGTGYEQYF.

This chain joins TRBV27 and TRBJ2-1, with TRBD2 matching over 9 bases. Germline values: CDR1 MNHEY, CDR2 SMNVEV (reference sequence). Germline trimming cut 6 bases from V and 0 bases from J; bases unmatched to any gene: 6. The CDR3 sequence is 16 residues long. DNA of the CDR3: TGTGCCAGCAGCCCTAGCGGGGTGAGCTCCTACAATGAGCAGTTCTTC. Protein: CASSPSGVSSYNEQFF.

The V call is TRBV6-5, the J call TRBJ2-7; D is possibly TRBD1 (6 bases). Germline V gives CDR1 MNHEY, CDR2 SVGAGI. V was clipped by 5 bases and J by 1 base, with 15 bases between them. The CDR3 spans 15 residues. CDR3: CASSMDRFPSYEQYF. The CDR3 DNA follows: TGTGCCAGCAGTATGGACAGATTCCCATCCTACGAGCAGTACTTC.

The gene calls are TRBV5-1 and TRBJ1-1, with D perhaps matching TRBD1 (5 bases). Trimming took 5 bases from V and 1 from J, leaving 12 bases between them. The CDR3 runs 14 residues. CDR1 and CDR2 from the germline V gene are SGHRS and YFSETQ. CDR3 nucleotides: TGCGCCAGCAGGGCACTGACAGCGAACACTGAAGCTTTCTTT. Translated: CASRALTANTEAFF.

The chain is built from TRBV27 and TRBJ1-4, with 7 positions matching TRBD1. V shed 3 bases and J 7 bases; nucleotides not matched to a gene: 8. The CDR3 totals 15 residues. In germline, CDR1 is MNHEY, CDR2 SMNVEV (reference sequence). The CDR3 sequence: CASSFLDRRTEKLFF. The CDR3 region has the DNA TGTGCCAGCAGTTTCTTGGACAGGCGGACTGAAAAACTGTTTTTT.

The chain is built from TRBV7-8 and TRBJ2-7; D remains ambiguous. This CDR3 spans 16 amino acids. The V end lost 1 base, the J end lost 3 bases, and 16 bases lay between the germline ends. CDR1 and CDR2 (germline): SGHVS, FQNEAQ. The CDR3 DNA is TGTGCCAGCAGCTTAGAAGGTATAGCCCCCTACTACGAGCAGTACTTC. Amino acids: CASSLEGIAPYYEQYF.

This clone was counted once. The chain's CDR3 is CSVAGFGYTF. The CDR3 coding sequence is TGCAGCGTTGCGGGGTTTGGCTACACCTTC. The chain uses TRBV29-1 and TRBJ1-2; no definite D call. There are 10 residues in the CDR3. V shed 4 bases and J shed 7 bases, with 7 bases lying between them. Germline V CDR1 and CDR2: SQVTM, ANQGSEA.

Worth noting for this clone: Because the CDR3's place on the DNA is in doubt, the DNA is left out and the CDR3 is given as listed by TCRdb. V and J are TRBV5-1 and TRBJ1-4. The CDR3 spans 15 amino acids, including both terminal residues. The germline V gene encodes CDR1 SGHRS and CDR2 YFSETQ. CDR3 residues: CASSSSTAGGEKLFF.

The chain couples TRBV19 to TRBJ1-3, with D perhaps matching TRBD1 (6 bases). The germline CDR1 and CDR2 sequences are LNHDA and SQIVND (reference sequence). Trimming took 4 bases from V and 2 from J, leaving 12 bases between them. The CDR3 spans 15 residues. In DNA form, the CDR3 reads TGTGCCAGTAGTAGCCGGACAGCTCCTGGAAACACCATATATTTT. It codes for CASSSRTAPGNTIYF.

The J gene is TRBJ2-7, the V gene TRBV4-1; D is perhaps TRBD1 (5 bases). The CDR3 length is 15 residues. With 4 bases removed from V and 3 bases from J, the gap between germline ends came to 16 bases. CDR1 is MGHRA, CDR2 YSYEKL, per germline. The CDR3 DNA sequence: TGCGCCAGCAGCCGGGGCTTTCAGGGTGACTACGAGCAGTACTTC. Its translation: CASSRGFQGDYEQYF.

The chain has TRBV7-3 and TRBJ1-1, with 10 bases fitting TRBD1. Trimming took 4 bases from V and 6 from J; bases not matched to a gene: 5. There are 14 residues in the CDR3. Germline V gives CDR1 SGHTA, CDR2 FQGTGA. The CDR3, as DNA: TGTGCCAGCAGCTCCGGACAGGGGGTGCCTGAAGCTTTCTTT. This encodes CASSSGQGVPEAFF.

The chain uses TRBV9 and TRBJ1-1; a possible D gene is TRBD1 (6 bases). CDR1 is SGDLS and CDR2 is YYNGEE in the germline V gene. V was trimmed by 7 bases and J by 3 bases, leaving 16 bases between them. There are 14 residues in the CDR3. Here the CDR3 DNA reads TGTGCCAGCGCAATGCAACAGGGACACACTGAAGCTTTCTTT. Translated: CASAMQQGHTEAFF. Full variable domain (missing parts from reference TRBV9 and TRBJ1-1): DSGVTQTPKHLITATGQRVTLRCSPRSGDLSVYWYQQSLDQGLQFLIQYYNGEERAKGNILERFSAQQFPDLHSELNLSSLELGDSALYFCASAMQQGHTEAFFGQGTRLTVV.

The chain combines TRBV30 with TRBJ1-1; D gene unclear. Germline lookup yields CDR1 GTSNPN and CDR2 SVGIG (reference sequence). V was cut by 8 bases and J by 11 bases, with 18 bases left in between. CDR3 length equals 11 residues. The CDR3 coding sequence is TGTGCCCGCGACGAGGGAGGCCGGGCTTTCTTT. This encodes CARDEGGRAFF.

The rearrangement joins TRBV5-1 to TRBJ2-5, with D perhaps TRBD2 (5 bases). Trimming removed 0 bases from V and 2 bases from J, with 11 bases in between. The CDR3 contains 15 residues. From germline, CDR1 is SGHRS and CDR2 YFSETQ. The CDR3 is CASSLARGSQETQYF. CDR3 sequence (DNA): TGCGCCAGCAGCTTGGCACGGGGATCACAAGAGACCCAGTACTTC. Full variable domain (rest looked up from reference TRBV5-1 and TRBJ2-5): KAGVTQTPRYLIKTRGQQVTLSCSPISGHRSVSWYQQTPGQGLQFLFEYFSETQRNKGNFPGRFSGRQFSNSRSEMNVSTLELGDSALYLCASSLARGSQETQYFGPGTRLLVL.

The chain employs TRBV6-5 and TRBJ2-1, with a tentative D call TRBD1 (6 bases). This CDR3 is built from 13 residues. Trimming took 6 bases from V and 2 from J, leaving 8 bases between them. Germline CDR1 MNHEY, CDR2 SVGAGI. CDR3 sequence (DNA): TGTGCCAGCAGACGGGACACCTACAATGAGCAGTTCTTC. It specifies CASRRDTYNEQFF.

CDR3 loop: CASSLTGYEQYF. CDR3 DNA: TGTGCCAGCAGCTTAACAGGGTATGAGCAGTACTTC. This chain uses TRBV13 with TRBJ2-7, with D perhaps TRBD1 (6 bases). The V end lost 2 bases, the J end lost 7 bases, and 9 bases lay between the germline ends. CDR1 and CDR2 (germline): PRHDT, FYEKMQ (reference sequence). The CDR3 loop spans 12 amino acids.

V and J are TRBV29-1 and TRBJ1-2; TRBD1 matches 7 bases. The CDR3 has 9 residues. The V gene end was trimmed by 7 bases and the J gene end by 11 bases; junction bases not matched to a gene: 4. Germline V gives CDR1 SQVTM, CDR2 ANQGSEA. The DNA for the CDR3 is TGCAGCGCCGGGACAGAGTACACCTTC. Translated, it gives CSAGTEYTF.

By share, this clone counts as medium-sized. The chain couples TRBV6-5 to TRBJ1-2; D not certain. The CDR3 totals 13 residues. Germline assignment: CDR1 MNHEY and CDR2 SVGAGI. The V end was cut by 4 bases, the J end by 2 bases, with 8 bases between. The CDR3 reads CASSLERNYGYTF. DNA of the CDR3: TGTGCCAGCAGTTTAGAACGAAACTATGGCTACACCTTC.

This rearrangement joins TRBV28 to TRBJ1-5, with unresolved D. The V and J ends lost 6 bases and 3 bases respectively, with 9 bases between them. Germline V lookup: CDR1 MDHEN, CDR2 SYDVKM. This CDR3 contains 13 residues. As DNA, the CDR3 is TGTGCCAGCAGGGCAGGCATCAATCAGCCCCAGCATTTT. Amino acid sequence: CASRAGINQPQHF.

This chain links TRBV27 with TRBJ2-7, with 10 nucleotides matching TRBD2. CDR1 and CDR2 from the germline V gene are MNHEY and SMNVEV (reference sequence). CDR3 length equals 13 residues. V shed 10 bases, J shed 3 bases, and the junction held 6 bases outside the gene matches. The CDR3 loop reads CATRTSGDYEQYF. CDR3 DNA: TGTGCCACCAGGACTAGCGGTGACTACGAGCAGTACTTC.

The chain recombines TRBV2 with TRBJ1-2; TRBD1 aligns across 9 bases. The CDR3 sequence is 12 residues long. Germline CDR1 and CDR2: SNHLY and FYNNEI. With V trimmed by 6 bases and J by 7 bases, 3 bases remained unmatched. CDR3 residues: CASRDRGGGYTF. The CDR3 DNA reads TGTGCCAGCAGGGACAGGGGAGGTGGCTACACCTTC.

The CDR3 is CASSAPGGRGNYGYTF. The CDR3 DNA is TGTGCCAGCAGCGCCCCAGGGGGTAGGGGTAACTATGGCTACACCTTC. The chain is built from TRBV9 and TRBJ1-2; 7 bases map to TRBD1. Germline V gene sequence: CDR1 SGDLS, CDR2 YYNGEE. The CDR3 totals 16 residues. After removal of 3 bases from V and 1 base from J, the junction contained 9 bases not matched to a gene.

The chain has TRBV6-6 and TRBJ1-4, with D possibly being TRBD1 (6 bases). V was pared by 8 bases and J by 7 bases, with 17 bases between. This CDR3 spans 14 amino acids. The V gene's germline CDR1 is MNHNY and CDR2 SVGAGI (reference sequence). CDR3 protein: CASGNTGLPEKLFF. The CDR3 DNA is TGTGCCAGCGGAAACACAGGGCTCCCTGAAAAACTGTTTTTT.